One sample yielded the 8 T cell receptor beta chains listed below, sequenced in a study of T-cell memory formation after mild COVID-19. Each CDR3 protein is one row after TCRdb ran MiXCR on the 5' RACE reads. The profile shows 140,000 to 150,000 distinct CDR3 sequences, 5.5% to 7% of them singletons. The source material was PBMCs or a T cell subset sorted from them (not recorded which). These receptors were taken from an adult woman who had mild COVID-19 (a few samples of this study predate the infection). Cell type and time point are not known.

This clonotype showed up many times. This chain connects TRBV7-8 to TRBJ2-3; no reliable D call. This CDR3 is built from 14 residues. From germline, CDR1 is SGHVS and CDR2 FQNEAQ. V lost 4 bases and J lost 0, with 8 bases in between. As DNA, the CDR3 is TGTGCCAGCAGCTGGGGATTTAGCACAGATACGCAGTATTTT. Its protein product is CASSWGFSTDTQYF.

The chain joins TRBV12-3 or TRBV12-4 to TRBJ1-2; TRBD1 is a possible D gene (5 bases). With 6 bases removed from V and 7 bases from J, the gap between germline ends came to 9 bases. The CDR3 extends over 11 amino acids. This CDR3 reads CASRQVLGYTF. The CDR3 DNA reads TGTGCCAGCAGACAGGTCCTTGGCTACACCTTC.

V and J are TRBV5-4 and TRBJ2-7; D remains ambiguous. There are 15 residues in the CDR3. CDR1 and CDR2 from the germline V gene are SGHNT and YYREEE (reference sequence). Trimming pared 4 bases from V and 4 bases from J, leaving 18 bases between. The CDR3 reads CASSPTGPLGYEQYF. CDR3 nucleotide sequence: TGTGCCAGCAGCCCGACGGGTCCGCTCGGGTACGAGCAGTACTTC.

The rearrangement joins TRBV30 to TRBJ1-5; the match to TRBD1 covers 9 bases. V lost 5 bases to trimming and J lost 9 bases; unmatched junction nucleotides: 5. The germline gives CDR1 GTSNPN, CDR2 SVGIG (reference sequence). The CDR3 extends over 12 amino acids. The CDR3, as DNA: TGTGCCTGGGACAGGGGGGGATGGCCCCAGCATTTT. Its translation: CAWDRGGWPQHF.

Many counts were recorded for this clonotype. The CDR3, as DNA: TGTGCCAGCAGTTCAGGGAATGAGCAGTTCTTC. Residues: CASSSGNEQFF. The V call is TRBV12-3 or TRBV12-4, the J call TRBJ2-1; possibly TRBD1 for D (5 bases). CDR3 length: 11 amino acids. V was shortened by 4 bases and J by 7 bases, with 5 bases between the two germline ends.

A few counts support this clonotype. CDR3: CASSLGQRSEVWYF. The CDR3 DNA follows: TGTGCCAGCAGCTTAGGACAGAGGAGTGAAGTGTGGTACTTC. The J gene is TRBJ2-4, the V gene TRBV11-2; TRBD1 might be the D (5 bases). V was trimmed by 1 base and J by 15 bases, leaving 19 bases between them. The CDR3 runs to 14 residues. Germline loops: CDR1 SGHAT, CDR2 FQNNGV.

The chain is built from TRBV7-9 and TRBJ2-2; TRBD2 matches at 8 bases. Germline values: CDR1 SEHNR, CDR2 FQNEAQ (reference sequence). The ends lost 5 bases at V and 6 bases at J; junction bases unmatched: 11. This CDR3 is built from 16 residues. The CDR3 coding sequence is TGTGCCAGCAGCCATCCTGGACTAGCTGTGCCCGGGGAGCTGTTTTTT. Translating gives CASSHPGLAVPGELFF.

This clonotype was seen only a few times. The J gene is TRBJ2-7, the V gene TRBV10-3; 7 bases align to TRBD1. The germline CDR1 and CDR2 sequences are ENHRY and SYGVKD. The CDR3 is 14 amino acids. The trim removed 6 bases at V and 3 bases at J, leaving 8 bases unmatched. CDR3 amino acids: CAIRDGTALYEQYF. The CDR3 DNA follows: TGTGCCATCAGAGACGGGACAGCTCTCTACGAGCAGTACTTC.